A selection of T cell receptor beta chains follows, all from one sample in a study of T cell repertoires in cytomegalovirus infection. These TCRs are of unknown antigen specificity. A single record per CDR3 protein comes from TCRdb applying MiXCR to the reads. The sample consists of hundreds of thousands of distinct CDR3 sequences, 30% to 40% of them appearing once. The source was cultured PBMCs, collected from culture after CMV antigen stimulation. Receptors originate from a human donor in good health (CMV status not recorded). Some clones in this sample may be carry-over from other donors' samples. Both conserved end residues are part of each CDR3. A D gene is named only where the DNA matches it firmly. Rows may omit the clone size; those that give it use once, few, many or a size class.

d_gene: NA; j_gene: TRBJ2-5; v_gene: TRBV7-6; abundance: NA; CDR3aa: CASSLILPRETQYF; CDR3nt: TGTGCCAGCAGCTTAATCTTACCCCGAGAGACCCAGTACTTC
d_gene: TRBD1; j_gene: TRBJ2-7; v_gene: TRBV5-1; abundance: few; CDR3aa: CASSDGQGADEQYF; CDR3nt: TGCGCCAGCAGCGACGGACAGGGGGCCGACGAGCAGTACTTC
d_gene: NA; j_gene: TRBJ1-6; v_gene: TRBV20-1; abundance: NA; CDR3aa: CSVRGLAYNSPLHF; CDR3nt: TGCAGTGTCAGAGGGCTGGCCTATAATTCACCCCTCCACTTT
d_gene: NA; j_gene: TRBJ1-1; v_gene: TRBV7-2; abundance: NA; CDR3aa: CASSSQVRTEAFF; CDR3nt: TGTGCCAGCAGCTCACAGGTTAGAACTGAAGCTTTCTTT
d_gene: TRBD1; j_gene: TRBJ1-6; v_gene: TRBV6-1; abundance: NA; CDR3aa: CATGVTGAISSYNSPLHF; CDR3nt: TGTGCCACCGGCGTTACAGGGGCGATAAGCTCCTATAATTCACCCCTCCACTTT
d_gene: NA; j_gene: TRBJ2-3; v_gene: TRBV7-6; abundance: NA; CDR3aa: CASSLFAGSGTDTQYF; CDR3nt: TGTGCCAGCAGCTTATTTGCGGGATCGGGCACAGATACGCAGTATTTT
d_gene: TRBD2; j_gene: TRBJ2-5; v_gene: TRBV20-1; abundance: few; CDR3aa: CSARDWTSIPPETQYF; CDR3nt: TGCAGTGCTAGAGATTGGACTAGTATCCCCCCTGAGACCCAGTACTTC
d_gene: NA; j_gene: TRBJ1-2; v_gene: TRBV12-3/TRBV12-4; abundance: NA; CDR3aa: CASSLRRAYGYTF; CDR3nt: TGTGCCAGCAGTTTGCGCAGGGCCTATGGCTACACCTTC
d_gene: TRBD2; j_gene: TRBJ2-7; v_gene: TRBV7-2; abundance: NA; CDR3aa: CASSLGLGSGGSSYEQYF; CDR3nt: TGTGCCAGCAGCTTAGGACTTGGCTCCGGGGGGAGCTCCTACGAGCAGTACTTC
d_gene: NA; j_gene: TRBJ2-1; v_gene: TRBV11-2; abundance: few; CDR3aa: CASSLGRRESYNEQFF; CDR3nt: TGTGCCAGCAGCTTAGGGCGCAGGGAATCCTACAATGAGCAGTTCTTC
d_gene: NA; j_gene: TRBJ2-5; v_gene: TRBV6-6; abundance: NA; CDR3aa: CASSYSRDAQYF; CDR3nt: TGTGCCAGCAGTTACTCGAGAGACGCCCAGTACTTC
d_gene: TRBD1; j_gene: TRBJ1-6; v_gene: TRBV10-3; abundance: NA; CDR3aa: CAIRGQGSYNSPLHF; CDR3nt: TGTGCCATCAGGGGACAGGGCTCCTATAATTCACCCCTCCACTTT
d_gene: NA; j_gene: TRBJ2-5; v_gene: TRBV15; abundance: NA; CDR3aa: CATSRDFGLETQYF; CDR3nt: TGTGCCACCAGCAGAGATTTCGGGCTAGAGACCCAGTACTTC
d_gene: TRBD1; j_gene: TRBJ1-2; v_gene: TRBV7-2; abundance: NA; CDR3aa: CASSQTPPRQGLRYTF; CDR3nt: TGTGCCAGCAGCCAAACTCCCCCGCGACAGGGTTTGCGCTACACCTTC
d_gene: NA; j_gene: TRBJ2-5; v_gene: TRBV28; abundance: NA; CDR3aa: CASSSLASQYF; CDR3nt: TGTGCCAGCAGTTCGCTAGCGAGCCAGTACTTC
d_gene: TRBD1; j_gene: TRBJ2-2; v_gene: TRBV5-4; abundance: few; CDR3aa: CASSLQGATGELFF; CDR3nt: TGTGCCAGCAGCTTGCAGGGGGCGACCGGGGAGCTGTTTTTT
d_gene: NA; j_gene: TRBJ2-5; v_gene: TRBV6-6; abundance: NA; CDR3aa: CASRGQYQEAQYF; CDR3nt: TGTGCCAGCAGGGGGCAGTACCAAGAGGCCCAGTACTTC
d_gene: NA; j_gene: TRBJ2-2; v_gene: TRBV7-2; abundance: NA; CDR3aa: CASSLVPGPDTGELFF; CDR3nt: TGTGCCAGCAGCTTAGTCCCCGGTCCGGACACCGGGGAGCTGTTTTTT
d_gene: NA; j_gene: TRBJ2-7; v_gene: TRBV7-6; abundance: NA; CDR3aa: CASSLGIDEQYF; CDR3nt: TGTGCCAGCAGCTTAGGTATCGACGAGCAGTACTTC
d_gene: NA; j_gene: TRBJ2-7; v_gene: TRBV4-3; abundance: NA; CDR3aa: CASSQVGQLYEQYF; CDR3nt: TGCGCCAGCAGCCAAGTTGGACAGCTCTACGAGCAGTACTTC
d_gene: NA; j_gene: TRBJ2-7; v_gene: TRBV20-1; abundance: NA; CDR3aa: CSASRVALTVYEQYF; CDR3nt: TGCAGTGCTAGCCGCGTGGCACTTACGGTTTACGAGCAGTACTTC
d_gene: NA; j_gene: TRBJ1-1; v_gene: TRBV4-1; abundance: NA; CDR3aa: CASSYQYPQQGTEAFF; CDR3nt: TGCGCCAGCAGCTACCAGTACCCCCAACAAGGCACTGAAGCTTTCTTT
d_gene: NA; j_gene: TRBJ2-3; v_gene: TRBV28; abundance: NA; CDR3aa: CASRSPSTDTQYF; CDR3nt: TGTGCCAGCAGGTCACCTAGCACAGATACGCAGTATTTT
d_gene: NA; j_gene: TRBJ2-3; v_gene: TRBV6-1; abundance: NA; CDR3aa: CASSFGAGLADTQYF; CDR3nt: TGTGCCAGCAGTTTCGGGGCGGGACTCGCAGATACGCAGTATTTT
d_gene: NA; j_gene: TRBJ2-1; v_gene: TRBV6-2/TRBV6-3; abundance: once; CDR3aa: CASSSRDVTLEQFF; CDR3nt: TGTGCCAGCAGCTCCCGGGACGTAACCTTAGAGCAGTTCTTC
d_gene: NA; j_gene: TRBJ2-7; v_gene: TRBV7-2; abundance: many; CDR3aa: CASSLAGTVYEQYF; CDR3nt: TGTGCCAGCAGCTTAGCCGGGACGGTCTACGAGCAGTACTTC
d_gene: NA; j_gene: TRBJ1-2; v_gene: TRBV11-3; abundance: NA; CDR3aa: CASSLKPRFNYGYTF; CDR3nt: TGTGCCAGCAGCTTAAAACCGCGGTTCAACTATGGCTACACCTTC
d_gene: TRBD1; j_gene: TRBJ1-6; v_gene: TRBV6-1; abundance: NA; CDR3aa: CASSERYRGGGSPLHF; CDR3nt: TGTGCCAGCAGTGAGCGGTACAGGGGCGGGGGTTCACCCCTCCACTTT
d_gene: NA; j_gene: TRBJ1-1; v_gene: TRBV28; abundance: NA; CDR3aa: CASTTFRGTEAFF; CDR3nt: TGTGCCAGCACCACTTTTAGGGGCACTGAAGCTTTCTTT
d_gene: NA; j_gene: TRBJ2-2; v_gene: TRBV6-1; abundance: NA; CDR3aa: CASRYKTRNTGELFF; CDR3nt: TGTGCCAGCAGATACAAAACACGGAACACCGGGGAGCTGTTTTTT
d_gene: NA; j_gene: TRBJ1-5; v_gene: TRBV11-2; abundance: NA; CDR3aa: CASSTDLNQPQHF; CDR3nt: TGTGCCAGCAGCACGGACCTCAATCAGCCCCAGCATTTT
d_gene: TRBD2; j_gene: TRBJ2-5; v_gene: TRBV12-5; abundance: few; CDR3aa: CASGPGLAGQETQYF; CDR3nt: TGTGCTAGTGGCCCGGGACTAGCGGGCCAAGAGACCCAGTACTTC
d_gene: TRBD1; j_gene: TRBJ2-2; v_gene: TRBV7-9; abundance: few; CDR3aa: CASRKTGANTGELFF; CDR3nt: TGTGCCAGCAGAAAGACAGGGGCGAACACCGGGGAGCTGTTTTTT
d_gene: NA; j_gene: TRBJ2-5; v_gene: TRBV4-2; abundance: NA; CDR3aa: CASSPWVLQGPQEAQYF; CDR3nt: TGTGCCAGCAGCCCTTGGGTACTACAGGGACCTCAAGAGGCCCAGTACTTC